The entry below gives a single T cell receptor beta chain sequence along with its context. This sample was included in a study of T cell changes during pregnancy in multiple sclerosis. Some clones are missing from TCRdb's copy, which holds only in-frame ones; the method was immunoSEQ multiplex PCR. The sample has approximately 52,000 clones, about 90% seen once. The germline V gene encodes CDR1 SNHLY and CDR2 FYNNEI. Deletions cut 7 bases from V and 3 bases from J, with 21 bases between. The CDR3 totals 16 residues. This sample comprised CD4+ T cells from peripheral blood mononuclear cells, obtained after pregnancy. V and J are TRBV2 and TRBJ1-2; D call uncertain. The TCR comes from a female donor with multiple sclerosis, enrolled in a pregnancy study. The CDR3 protein is CASKGETGIRDYGYTF. In DNA form, the CDR3 reads TGTGCCAGCAAGGGAGAAACTGGGATACGGGACTATGGCTACACCTTC.